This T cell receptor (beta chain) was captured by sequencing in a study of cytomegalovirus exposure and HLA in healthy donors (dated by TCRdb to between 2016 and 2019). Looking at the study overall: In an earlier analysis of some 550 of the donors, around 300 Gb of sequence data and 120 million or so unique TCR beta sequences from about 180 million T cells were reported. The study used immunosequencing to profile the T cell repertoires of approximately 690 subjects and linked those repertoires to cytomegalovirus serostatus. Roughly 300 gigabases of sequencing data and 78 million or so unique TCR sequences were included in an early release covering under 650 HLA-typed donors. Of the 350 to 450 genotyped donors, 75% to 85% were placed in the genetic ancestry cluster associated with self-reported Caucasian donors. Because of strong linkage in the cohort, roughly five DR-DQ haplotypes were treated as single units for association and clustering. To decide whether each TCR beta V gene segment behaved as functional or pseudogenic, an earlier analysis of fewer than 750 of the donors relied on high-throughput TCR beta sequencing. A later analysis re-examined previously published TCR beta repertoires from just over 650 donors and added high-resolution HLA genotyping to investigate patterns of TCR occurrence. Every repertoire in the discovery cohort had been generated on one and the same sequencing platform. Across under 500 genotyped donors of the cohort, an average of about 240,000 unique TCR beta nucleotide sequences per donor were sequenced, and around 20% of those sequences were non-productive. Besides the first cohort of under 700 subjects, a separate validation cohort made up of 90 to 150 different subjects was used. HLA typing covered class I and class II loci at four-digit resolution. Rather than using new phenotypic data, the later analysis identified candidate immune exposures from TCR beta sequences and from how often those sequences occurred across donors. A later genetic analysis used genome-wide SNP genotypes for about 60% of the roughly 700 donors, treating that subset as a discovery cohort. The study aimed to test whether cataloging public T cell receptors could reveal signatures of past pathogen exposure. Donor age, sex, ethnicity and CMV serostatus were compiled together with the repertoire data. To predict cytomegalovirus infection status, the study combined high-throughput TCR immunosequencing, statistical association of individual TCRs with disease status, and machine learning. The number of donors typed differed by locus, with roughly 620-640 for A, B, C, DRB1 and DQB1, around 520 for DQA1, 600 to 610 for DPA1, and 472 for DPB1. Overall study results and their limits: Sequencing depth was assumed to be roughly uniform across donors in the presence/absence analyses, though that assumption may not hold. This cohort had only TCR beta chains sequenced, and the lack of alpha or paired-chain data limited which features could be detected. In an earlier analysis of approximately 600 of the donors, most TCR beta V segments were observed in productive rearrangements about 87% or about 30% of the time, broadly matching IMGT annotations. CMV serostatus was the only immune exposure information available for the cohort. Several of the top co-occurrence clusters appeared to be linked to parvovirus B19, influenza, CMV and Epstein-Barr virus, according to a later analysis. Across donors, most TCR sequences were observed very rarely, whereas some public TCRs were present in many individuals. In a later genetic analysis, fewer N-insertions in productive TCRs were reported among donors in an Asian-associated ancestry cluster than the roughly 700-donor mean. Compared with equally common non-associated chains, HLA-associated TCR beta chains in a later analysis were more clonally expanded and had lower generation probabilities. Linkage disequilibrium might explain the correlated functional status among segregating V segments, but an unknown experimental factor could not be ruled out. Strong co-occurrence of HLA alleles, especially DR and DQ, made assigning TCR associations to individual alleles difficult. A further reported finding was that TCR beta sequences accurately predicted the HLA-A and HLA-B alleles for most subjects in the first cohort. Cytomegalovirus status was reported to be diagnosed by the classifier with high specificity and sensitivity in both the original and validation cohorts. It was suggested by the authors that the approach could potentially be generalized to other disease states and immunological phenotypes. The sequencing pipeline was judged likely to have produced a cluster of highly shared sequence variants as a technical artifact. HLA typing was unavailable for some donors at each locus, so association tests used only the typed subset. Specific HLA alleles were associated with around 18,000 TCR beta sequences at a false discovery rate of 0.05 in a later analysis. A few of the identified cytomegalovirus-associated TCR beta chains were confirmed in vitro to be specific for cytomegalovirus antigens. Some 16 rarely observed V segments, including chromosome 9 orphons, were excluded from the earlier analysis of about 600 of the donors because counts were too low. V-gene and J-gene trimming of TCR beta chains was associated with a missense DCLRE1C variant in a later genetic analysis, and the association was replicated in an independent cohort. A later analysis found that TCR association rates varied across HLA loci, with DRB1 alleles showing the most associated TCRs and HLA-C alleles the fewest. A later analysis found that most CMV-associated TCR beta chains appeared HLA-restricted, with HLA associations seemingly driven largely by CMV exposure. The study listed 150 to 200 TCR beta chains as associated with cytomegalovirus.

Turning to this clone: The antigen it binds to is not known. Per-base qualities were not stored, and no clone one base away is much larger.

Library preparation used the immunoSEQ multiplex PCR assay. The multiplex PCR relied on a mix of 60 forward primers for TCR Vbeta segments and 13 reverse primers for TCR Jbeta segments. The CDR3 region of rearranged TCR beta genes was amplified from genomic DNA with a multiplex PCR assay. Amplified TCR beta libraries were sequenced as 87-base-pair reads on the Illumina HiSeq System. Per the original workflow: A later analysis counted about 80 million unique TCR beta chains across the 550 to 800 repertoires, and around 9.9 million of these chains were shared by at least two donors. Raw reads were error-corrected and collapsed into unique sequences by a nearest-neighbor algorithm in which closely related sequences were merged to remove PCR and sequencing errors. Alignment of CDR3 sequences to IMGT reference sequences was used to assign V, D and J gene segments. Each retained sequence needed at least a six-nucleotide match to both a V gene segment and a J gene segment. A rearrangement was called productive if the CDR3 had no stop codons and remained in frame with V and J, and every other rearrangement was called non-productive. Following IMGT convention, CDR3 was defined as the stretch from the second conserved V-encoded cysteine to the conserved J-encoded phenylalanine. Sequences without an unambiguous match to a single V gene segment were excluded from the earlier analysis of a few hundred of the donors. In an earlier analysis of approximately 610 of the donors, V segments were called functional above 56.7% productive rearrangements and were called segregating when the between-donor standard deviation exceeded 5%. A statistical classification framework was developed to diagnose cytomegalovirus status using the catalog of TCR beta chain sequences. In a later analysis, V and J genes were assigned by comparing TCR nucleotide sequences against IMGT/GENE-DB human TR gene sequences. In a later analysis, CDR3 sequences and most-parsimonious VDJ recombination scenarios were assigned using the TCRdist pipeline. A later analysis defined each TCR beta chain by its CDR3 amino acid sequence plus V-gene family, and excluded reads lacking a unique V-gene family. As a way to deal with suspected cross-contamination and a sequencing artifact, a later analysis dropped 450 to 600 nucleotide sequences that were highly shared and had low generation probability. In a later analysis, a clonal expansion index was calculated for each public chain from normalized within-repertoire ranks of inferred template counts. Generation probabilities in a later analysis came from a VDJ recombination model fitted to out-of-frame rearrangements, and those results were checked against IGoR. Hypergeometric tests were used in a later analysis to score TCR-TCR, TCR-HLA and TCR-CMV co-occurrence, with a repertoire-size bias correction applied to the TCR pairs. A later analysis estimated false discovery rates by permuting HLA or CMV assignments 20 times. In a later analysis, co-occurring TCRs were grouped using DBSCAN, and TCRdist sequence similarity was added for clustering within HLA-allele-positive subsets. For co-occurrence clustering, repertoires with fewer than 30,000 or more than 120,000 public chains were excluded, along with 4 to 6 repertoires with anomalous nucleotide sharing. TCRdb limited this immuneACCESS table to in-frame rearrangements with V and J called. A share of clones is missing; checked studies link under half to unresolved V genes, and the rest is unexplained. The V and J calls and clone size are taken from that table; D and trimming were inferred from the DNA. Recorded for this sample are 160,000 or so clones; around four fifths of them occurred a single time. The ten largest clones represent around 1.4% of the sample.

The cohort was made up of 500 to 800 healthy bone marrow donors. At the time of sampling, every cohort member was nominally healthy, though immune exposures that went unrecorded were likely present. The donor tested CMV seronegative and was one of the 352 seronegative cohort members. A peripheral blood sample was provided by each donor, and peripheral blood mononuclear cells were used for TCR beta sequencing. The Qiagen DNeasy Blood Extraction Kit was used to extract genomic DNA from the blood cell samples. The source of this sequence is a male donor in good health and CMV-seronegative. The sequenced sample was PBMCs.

The nucleotide sequence is given as TGCAGCGTTGAATCTGGGACATCCAACGAGCAGTACTTC. This yields the protein CSVESGTSNEQYF. The chain joins TRBV29-1 to TRBJ2-7, and perhaps TRBD1 as D gene, on 6 matching bases. The junction shows trimming of 2 bases on V and 5 bases on J, plus 13 bases between the germline ends. CDR3 length: 13 amino acids, cysteine to phenylalanine. This entry keeps only the CDR3 DNA: 39 bases, framed from base 1. Per the germline V gene, SQVTM is the CDR1 and ANQGSEA is the CDR2.